This T cell receptor beta chain emerged from a study of blood T cell repertoires in COVID-19 (dated by TCRdb to the early 2020s). About the study as a whole: Samples covering the acute and convalescent phases of COVID-19 were provided by collaborators in the United States, Italy and Spain. HLA class I and class II types, where available, came from metadata supplied by the sample provider rather than from assay-based typing. Samples were obtained from the ongoing ImmuneRACE study (first 160 participants) and from 1,200 or so subjects provided by 6 global collaborators. A de-identified subject ID, COVID-19 status, age in years and sex were almost always included in the sample metadata. The dataset comprised deeply sampled blood TCRbeta repertoires from subjects exposed to, actively infected with, or recovered from COVID-19. The material from the prospective study consisted of cDNA or gDNA derived from T cells, B-cell-depleted T cells, or PBMCs. The repertoires were made available in a free public database intended to serve as a resource for research on the immune response to SARS-CoV-2.

One collaborating source in Seattle enrolled patients while the patients were actively infected and followed the patients over time throughout the course of disease. Whole blood was collected in K2EDTA tubes by collaborating institutions according to the institutions' own protocols. For TCRbeta analysis, collaborators shipped samples as frozen whole blood, isolated PBMCs, or DNA extracted from either of those sample types. Details on this clone: Its antigen is currently not known. Qualities for individual bases were not recorded, and no much larger clone is one base off.

The germline V gene specifies MNHEY as CDR1 and SVGAGI as CDR2. V and J are truncated by 5 bases and 0 bases respectively, leaving an intervening sequence of 2 bases. The CDR3 holds 13 amino acids from the cysteine to the phenylalanine. Only the CDR3 portion is preserved as DNA: 39 bases, with reading frame beginning at the first base. The immunoSEQ Assay, a bias-controlled multiplex PCR, was used to amplify TCRbeta CDR3 regions from genomic DNA. On the authors' methods: The number of nucleated cells in each sample was estimated by amplification of reference gene primers within the assay. To quantify the absolute abundance of each unique TCRbeta CDR3 rearrangement, sequence reads were collapsed and filtered. For each sample, productive Simpson clonality was calculated as the square root of Simpson's diversity index across productive rearrangements. Held by TCRdb, this immuneACCESS table contains in-frame sequences only and omits some clones. Under half of the omission traces to an unresolved V gene where checked; the cause of the rest is unknown. Clone size and the V and J calls come from that table; the DNA yielded D and trimming. The sample yields about 170,000 clones; around 82% were counted once. 7% of the sample is held by the ten biggest clonotypes.

The paper as a whole reports these results and caveats: The quantity of clinical and demographic metadata differed by source and by participant and was supplied without curation.

The rearrangement joined TRBV6-5 to TRBJ2-6, with the D segment identity uncertain. What was sequenced was peripheral blood. This clonotype was sampled from a woman aged 40 to 50 with COVID-19, enrolled during active disease. The nucleotide sequence is TGTGCCAGCAGTCTCTCTGGGGCCAACGTCCTGACTTTC. The resulting protein is CASSLSGANVLTF.